This is a list of T cell receptor beta chains from one sample in a study of blood T cell repertoires in COVID-19. Here immunoSEQ multiplex PCR was the method, and the copy in TCRdb shows in-frame clones only, minus some. The sample includes roughly 20,000 clones, 80% to 90% of them seen just once. Sequenced material: peripheral blood. Every receptor here comes from an elderly woman with active COVID-19. The CDR3 runs from the conserved cysteine through the conserved F or W. The size field is filled for only some rows; it gives once, few, many or a size class.

j_call v_call clone_size cdr3_aa
TRBJ1-1 TRBV10-3 - CATQDSLNTEAFF
TRBJ1-3 TRBV21-1 - CASSKFRRVSGAGNTIYF
TRBJ2-1 TRBV7-3 - CASSLSGGLYNEQFF
TRBJ1-2 TRBV7-2 - CASSPWGGNYGYTF
TRBJ1-4 TRBV4-1 - CASSPRWGTGEKLFF
TRBJ2-1 TRBV10-3 - CAISAGTGPNEQFF
TRBJ1-6 TRBV7-8 - CASSLVGSPLHF
TRBJ1-1 TRBV7-2 - CASSSDRVGNTEAFF
TRBJ1-1 TRBV6-5 - CASSYHGANTEAFF
TRBJ2-1 TRBV18 - CASSPPGGSSYNEQFF
TRBJ2-7 TRBV7-7 - CASSPGGAGEQYF
TRBJ2-2 TRBV7-2 - CASSLAGGLTGELFF
TRBJ2-7 TRBV19 few CASTTLRAGSSYEQYF
TRBJ2-2 TRBV4-3 few CASSQGEGGELFF
TRBJ2-5 TRBV5-1 - CASSSRGETQYF
TRBJ2-7 TRBV7-9 - CASSPRSPGEQYF
TRBJ2-1 TRBV5-6 - CASSRTGTGPYNEQFF
TRBJ1-1 TRBV6-5 - CASSVGTGNTEAFF
TRBJ1-6 TRBV11-2 - CASSLDPGSPLHF
TRBJ2-1 TRBV6-5 - CASSGVESTYNEQFF
TRBJ1-5 TRBV6-5 - CASSLDRDSNQPQHF
TRBJ2-2 TRBV24-1 - CATSDFPTGKLFF
TRBJ1-1 TRBV18 - CASSMDRNTEAFF
TRBJ2-1 TRBV29-1 - CSVASGGGNEQFF
TRBJ1-1 TRBV25-1 - CASSKPQGGSTEAFF
TRBJ1-2 TRBV5-4 - CASSLGLTGTGYTF
TRBJ2-7 TRBV18 - CASSPQKEGYEQYF
TRBJ1-2 TRBV10-3 - CATKTGAGRDYGYTF
TRBJ2-1 TRBV19 - CASSTHNEQFF
TRBJ2-1 TRBV11-2 - CASSLGGGADEQFF
TRBJ1-2 TRBV7-2 - CASSRDRDYGYTF
TRBJ1-5 TRBV6-1 - CASREQGRTDQPQHF
TRBJ2-7 TRBV18 - CASSPAGLGSSSSYEQYF
TRBJ1-6 TRBV5-6 - CASSLRQEISPLHF
TRBJ2-3 TRBV29-1 - CSVVLAGLVTDTQYF
TRBJ1-4 TRBV25-1 - CASSEGTGRTNEKLFF
TRBJ2-7 TRBV7-9 - CASTLAYEQYF
TRBJ2-4 TRBV7-2 - CASSSGTGMGKNIQYF
TRBJ2-3 TRBV7-9 - CASSPLGRATDTQYF
TRBJ1-6 TRBV9 - CASSPYWTINSPLHF
TRBJ1-2 TRBV6-2/TRBV6-3 - CASSYSTQSQFHYGYTF
TRBJ2-2 TRBV6-2/TRBV6-3 - CASSRSTGIRGPGNTGELFF
TRBJ2-7 TRBV19 - CASSNREGGNEQYF
TRBJ1-2 TRBV6-5 - CASSFYRDPSNYGYTF
TRBJ1-2 TRBV18 - CASSLKEGAVGYTF
TRBJ2-7 TRBV6-5 - CATRLVAATYEQYF
TRBJ2-4 TRBV7-9 - CASSPTGENIQYF
TRBJ2-2 TRBV4-2 few CASSQESSGNTGELFF
TRBJ2-2 TRBV19 - CASSPNPSKDWGELFF
TRBJ2-5 TRBV10-3 - CAISESELETQYF
TRBJ1-6 TRBV6-5 - CASSWGHGDNSPLHF
TRBJ1-1 TRBV11-2 - CASSRKGLIGTEAFF
TRBJ2-7 TRBV6-1 - CASSDVASGVYEQYF
TRBJ2-3 TRBV10-3 - CAISGTVSPKPTDTQYF
TRBJ2-5 TRBV9 - CASSVDPGETQYF
TRBJ2-3 TRBV7-3 - CASSYGTGGTDTQYF
TRBJ2-5 TRBV11-2 - CASSLVAGDQETQYF
TRBJ2-2 TRBV4-2 - CASSQEGTATNTGELFF
TRBJ2-1 TRBV6-2/TRBV6-3 - CASSYTSGSYNEQFF